Described below is a single T cell receptor (beta chain) sequence and its context. The sample belongs to a study of blood T cell repertoires in COVID-19. Some clones are missing from TCRdb's copy, which holds only in-frame ones; the method was immunoSEQ multiplex PCR. The repertoire consists of approximately 500,000 clones, with approximately 87% occurring once and the leading ten covering 1.5% to 2%. The CDR3 spans 16 residues. CDR1 SNHLY and CDR2 FYNNEI come from the germline V gene. J was trimmed by 0 bases and V by 6 bases; bases with no gene match: 8. Material: PBMCs or T cells enriched from blood (not recorded which). The chain employs TRBV2 and TRBJ1-2; 9 bases are a match to TRBD1. The origin of this receptor is a woman between 40 and 50 years old who had recovered from COVID-19. The CDR3 loop reads CASRDRGGRANYGYTF. The DNA for the CDR3 is TGTGCCAGCAGGGACAGGGGCGGTCGGGCTAACTATGGCTACACCTTC.